The following is a T cell receptor (beta chain) sequence with its context. The table lists this clonotype with many counts. This clone's antigen is unknown. No clone much larger than this one lies a single base away; base qualities are absent. The time point label of this sample denotes: newly diagnosed GD, antithyroid drugs for less than 3 months. For both TCR sequencing and RNA sequencing, RNA was extracted from PBMCs in TRIzol. The diagnosis of Graves' disease was made according to American Thyroid Association guidelines. The patients came from an endocrinology department in Xi'an, China. Each patient gave about 8.1 milliliters of peripheral blood, collected in an EDTA anticoagulant tube. Ficoll Paque Plus density gradient separation was used to isolate PBMCs, and no further T cell sorting was performed. An Agilent 2100 Bioanalyzer and agarose gel were used to assess RNA quality, and a NanoDrop 2000 was used to measure RNA concentration.

The record originates from a study of regulatory T cells in long-lasting Graves disease (dated by TCRdb to about 2021). Turning to the overall study: Newly diagnosed Graves' disease patients had taken antithyroid drugs for less than 3 months. Peripheral blood TCR sequencing and RNA sequencing compared persistent Graves' disease patients with newly diagnosed Graves' disease patients. The study took place in China and was registered as a clinical trial. TCR sequencing covered some 13 persistent and approximately 20 newly diagnosed Graves' disease patients, some 33 samples in total.

Points the paper makes about the study in general: Compared with newly diagnosed patients, patients with persistent Graves' disease had lower TCR Shannon entropy and fewer highly expanded clones, which suggests clonal expansion. Preferential use of TRBV28, TRBJ1-2 and TRBJ2-5 was observed in persistent disease, whereas TRBV20-1 and TRBJ2-1 were favored in newly diagnosed disease. Because the primary lesion, thyroid tissue, could not be accessed, the study looked at peripheral blood alone. Persistent patients shared more public clonotypes among themselves (roughly 2,700) than newly diagnosed patients did (about 970). Sequencing and analysis were restricted to the TCR beta chain. The small sample size was acknowledged by the authors as a limitation that may reduce accuracy.

The CDR3 contains 14 residues, cysteine and phenylalanine counted. The only DNA kept is the CDR3, 42 bases in frame from the first base. V is cut by 5 bases and J by 3 bases, and the space between the germline ends is 11 bases. The germline V gene provides CDR1 SGHTA and CDR2 FQGNSA. Library generation was performed with multiplex PCR. Instrument used: Illumina HiSeq 4000. TCR beta libraries were built with iRepertoire HTBI primers and Arm-PCR amplification of CDR3 regions. Gel purification was performed on PCR products prior to sequencing. As for the authors' bioinformatics: Gene usage analysis of CDR3 amino acid clonotypes used the 55 to 80 TRBV and 14 to 15 TRBJ segments found across samples. COPE and FqMerger were used to merge the filtered high-quality paired reads into contigs. BLAST was used to align contigs to the IMGT TRBV, TRBD and TRBJ reference genes, and CDR3 was defined following IMGT. Any clonotype with a frequency above 0.1% was counted as a highly expanded clone. Repertoire diversity was measured by Shannon entropy, and V-J evenness by the Gini coefficient. Public clonotypes were defined as clonotypes shared by more than one individual. TCRdb reanalyzed the raw reads on its own, using fastp at Q25 for trimming and MiXCR for clone calling, and kept in-frame beta chains. For every CDR3 protein sequence, its rows merge into one entry that carries the most common genes and DNA. These V and J calls are TCRdb output, not the study's own analysis. This sample comprises around 230,000 distinct CDR3 sequences, about a sixth of them detected only once. 22% of the sample rests with the top ten.

Recombination connected TRBV7-2 to TRBJ1-5; the D gene is unclear. Sequencing was performed on peripheral blood mononuclear cells (PBMCs), taken at new diagnosis, from a patient treated with antithyroid drugs. The source is a female donor with Graves disease. The CDR3 protein sequence reads: CASSPEGSNQPQHF. The sequenced DNA is TGTGCCAGCAGCCCAGAAGGGTCCAATCAGCCCCAGCATTTT.